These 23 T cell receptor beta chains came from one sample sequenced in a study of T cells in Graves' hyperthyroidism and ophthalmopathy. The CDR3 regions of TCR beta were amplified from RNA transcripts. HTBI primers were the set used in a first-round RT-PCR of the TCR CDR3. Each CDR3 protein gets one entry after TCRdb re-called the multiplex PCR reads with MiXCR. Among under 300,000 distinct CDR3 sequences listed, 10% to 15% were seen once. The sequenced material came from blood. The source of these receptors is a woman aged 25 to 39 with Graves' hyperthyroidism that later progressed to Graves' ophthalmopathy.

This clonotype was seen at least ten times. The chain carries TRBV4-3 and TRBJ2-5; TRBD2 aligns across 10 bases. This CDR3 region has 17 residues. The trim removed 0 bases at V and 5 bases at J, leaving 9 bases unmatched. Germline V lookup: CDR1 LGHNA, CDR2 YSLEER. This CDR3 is CASSQERSGLAEETQYF. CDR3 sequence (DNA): TGCGCCAGCAGCCAAGAACGAAGCGGACTAGCGGAGGAGACCCAGTACTTC.

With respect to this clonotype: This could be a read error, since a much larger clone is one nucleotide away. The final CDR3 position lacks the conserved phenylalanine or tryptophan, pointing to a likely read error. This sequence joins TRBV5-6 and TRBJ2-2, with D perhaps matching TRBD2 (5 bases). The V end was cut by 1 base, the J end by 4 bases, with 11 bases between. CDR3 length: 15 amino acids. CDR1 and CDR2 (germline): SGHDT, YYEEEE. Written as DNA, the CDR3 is TGTGCCAGCAGCTTGACGGGAACGCCCACCGGGGAGCTGTTTTCT. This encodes CASSLTGTPTGELFS.

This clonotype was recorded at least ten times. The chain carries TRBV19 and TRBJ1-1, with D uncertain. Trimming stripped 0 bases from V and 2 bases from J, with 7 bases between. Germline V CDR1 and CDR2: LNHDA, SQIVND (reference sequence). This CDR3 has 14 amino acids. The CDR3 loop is CASSIDLGNTEAFF. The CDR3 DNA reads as TGTGCCAGTAGTATAGATCTGGGTAACACTGAAGCTTTCTTT. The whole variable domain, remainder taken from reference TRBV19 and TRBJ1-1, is DGGITQSPKYLFRKEGQNVTLSCEQNLNHDAMYWYRQDPGQGLRLIYYSQIVNDFQKGDIAEGYSVSREKKESFPLTVTSAQKNPTAFYLCASSIDLGNTEAFFGQGTRLTVV.

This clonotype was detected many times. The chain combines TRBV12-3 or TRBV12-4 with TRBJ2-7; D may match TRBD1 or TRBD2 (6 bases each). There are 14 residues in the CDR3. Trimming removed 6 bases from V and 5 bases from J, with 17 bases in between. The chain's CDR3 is CASRAGGTTDEQYF. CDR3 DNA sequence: TGTGCCAGCAGGGCTGGGGGGACAACAGACGAGCAGTACTTC.

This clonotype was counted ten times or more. CDR3 nucleotide sequence: TGTGCCAGCAGCCAAAATGGTCTCCCCTACGAGCAGTACTTC. It yields the protein CASSQNGLPYEQYF. J is TRBJ2-7 and V is TRBV3-2. TRBV3-2 counts as a pseudogene. The CDR3 consists of 14 residues.

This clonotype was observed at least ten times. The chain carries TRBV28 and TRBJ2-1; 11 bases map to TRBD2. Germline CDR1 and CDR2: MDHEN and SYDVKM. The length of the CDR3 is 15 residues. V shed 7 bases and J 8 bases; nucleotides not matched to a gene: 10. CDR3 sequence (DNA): TGTGCCAGCACCCAAATCTCACTAGCGGGAGATGAGCAGTTCTTC. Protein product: CASTQISLAGDEQFF.

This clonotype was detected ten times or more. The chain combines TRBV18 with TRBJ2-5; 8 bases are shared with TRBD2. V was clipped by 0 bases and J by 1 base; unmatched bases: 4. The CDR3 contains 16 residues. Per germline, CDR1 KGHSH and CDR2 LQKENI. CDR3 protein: CASSPPASGPQETQYF. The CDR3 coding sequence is TGTGCCAGCTCACCACCGGCTAGCGGGCCCCAAGAGACCCAGTACTTC.

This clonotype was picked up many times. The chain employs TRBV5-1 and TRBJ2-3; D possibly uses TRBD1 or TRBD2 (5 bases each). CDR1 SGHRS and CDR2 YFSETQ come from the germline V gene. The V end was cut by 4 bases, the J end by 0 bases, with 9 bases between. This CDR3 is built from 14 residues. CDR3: CASSRDGSTDTQYF. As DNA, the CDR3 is TGCGCCAGCAGCCGGGACGGAAGCACAGATACGCAGTATTTT.

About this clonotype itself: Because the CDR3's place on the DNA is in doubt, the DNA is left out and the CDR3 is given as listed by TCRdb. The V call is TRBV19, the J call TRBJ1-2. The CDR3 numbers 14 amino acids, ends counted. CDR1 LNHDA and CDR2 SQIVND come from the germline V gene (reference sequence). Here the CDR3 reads CASTSGTSDYGCTF.

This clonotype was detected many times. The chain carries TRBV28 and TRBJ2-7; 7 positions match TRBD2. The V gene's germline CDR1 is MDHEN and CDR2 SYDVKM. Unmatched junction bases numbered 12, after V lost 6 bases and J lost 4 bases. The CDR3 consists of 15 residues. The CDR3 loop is CASSDGGRDLYEQYF. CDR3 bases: TGTGCCAGCAGCGATGGAGGGAGGGACTTATACGAGCAGTACTTC.

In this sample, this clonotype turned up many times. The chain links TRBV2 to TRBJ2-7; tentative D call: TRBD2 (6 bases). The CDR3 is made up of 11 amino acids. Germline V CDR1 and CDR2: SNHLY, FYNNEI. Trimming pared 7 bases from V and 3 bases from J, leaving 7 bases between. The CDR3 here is CASNGGYEQYF. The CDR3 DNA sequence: TGTGCCAGCAACGGGGGCTACGAGCAGTACTTC. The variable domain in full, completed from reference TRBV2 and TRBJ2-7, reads EPEVTQTPSHQVTQMGQEVILRCVPISNHLYFYWYRQILGQKVEFLVSFYNNEISEKSEIFDDQFSVERPDGSNFTLKIRSTKLEDSAMYFCASNGGYEQYFGPGTRLTVT.

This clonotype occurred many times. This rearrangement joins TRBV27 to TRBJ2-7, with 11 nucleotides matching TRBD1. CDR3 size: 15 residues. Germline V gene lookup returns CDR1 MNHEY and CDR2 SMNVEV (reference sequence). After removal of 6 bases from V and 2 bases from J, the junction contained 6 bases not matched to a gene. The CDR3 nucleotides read TGTGCCAGCAGCTCACCGGGACAGGGGGCCTACGAGCAGTACTTC. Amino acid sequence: CASSSPGQGAYEQYF.

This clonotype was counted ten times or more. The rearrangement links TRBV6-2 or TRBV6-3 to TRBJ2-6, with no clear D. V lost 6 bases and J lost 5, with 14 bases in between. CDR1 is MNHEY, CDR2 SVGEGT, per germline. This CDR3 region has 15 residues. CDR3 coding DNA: TGTGCCAGCAGAGGGTCGGGTAAGCGGGCCAACGTCCTGACTTTC. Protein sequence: CASRGSGKRANVLTF.

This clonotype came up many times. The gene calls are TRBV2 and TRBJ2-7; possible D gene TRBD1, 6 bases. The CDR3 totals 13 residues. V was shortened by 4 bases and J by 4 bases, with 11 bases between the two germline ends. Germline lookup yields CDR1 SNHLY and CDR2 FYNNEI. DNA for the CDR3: TGTGCCAGCAGTGGGGGGCCCAAGTACGAGCAGTACTTC. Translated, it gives CASSGGPKYEQYF.

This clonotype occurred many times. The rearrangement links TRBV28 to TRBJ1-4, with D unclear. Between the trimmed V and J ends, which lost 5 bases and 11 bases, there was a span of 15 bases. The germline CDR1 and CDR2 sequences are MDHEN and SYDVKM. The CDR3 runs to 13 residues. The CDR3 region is CASSPDPRRKLFF. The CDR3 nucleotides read TGTGCCAGCAGTCCGGACCCGAGAAGGAAACTGTTTTTT.

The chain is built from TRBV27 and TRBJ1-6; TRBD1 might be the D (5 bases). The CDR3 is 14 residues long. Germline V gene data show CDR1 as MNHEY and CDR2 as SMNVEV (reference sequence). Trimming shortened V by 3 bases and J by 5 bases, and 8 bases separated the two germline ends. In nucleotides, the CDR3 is TGTGCCAGCAGTTTCCAGGGAAATAATTCACCCCTCCACTTT. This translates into CASSFQGNNSPLHF.

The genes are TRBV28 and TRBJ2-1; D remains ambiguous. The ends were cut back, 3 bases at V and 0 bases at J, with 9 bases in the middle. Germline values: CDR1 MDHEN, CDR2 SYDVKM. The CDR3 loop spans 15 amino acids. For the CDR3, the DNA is TGTGCCAGCAGTTTGATGAGGAGCTCCTACAATGAGCAGTTCTTC. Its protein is CASSLMRSSYNEQFF.

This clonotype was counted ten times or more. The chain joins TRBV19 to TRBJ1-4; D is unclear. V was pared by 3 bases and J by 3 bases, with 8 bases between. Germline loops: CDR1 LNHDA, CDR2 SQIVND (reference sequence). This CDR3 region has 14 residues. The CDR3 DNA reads TGTGCCAGTAGTATCTGGGCAGCTAATGAAAAACTGTTTTTT. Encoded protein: CASSIWAANEKLFF.

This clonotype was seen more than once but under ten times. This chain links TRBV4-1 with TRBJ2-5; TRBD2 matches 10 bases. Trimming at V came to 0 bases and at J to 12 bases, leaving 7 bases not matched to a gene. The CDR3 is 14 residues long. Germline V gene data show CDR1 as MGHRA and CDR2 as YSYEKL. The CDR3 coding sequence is TGCGCCAGCAGCCAAGAACTAGCGGGGTGGGATAAGTACTTC. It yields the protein CASSQELAGWDKYF.

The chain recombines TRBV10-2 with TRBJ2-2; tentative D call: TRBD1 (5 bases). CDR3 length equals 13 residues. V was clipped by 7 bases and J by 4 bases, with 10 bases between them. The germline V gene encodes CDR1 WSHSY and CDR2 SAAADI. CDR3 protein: CASKATATGELFF. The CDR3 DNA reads TGCGCCAGCAAAGCGACAGCCACCGGGGAGCTGTTTTTT.

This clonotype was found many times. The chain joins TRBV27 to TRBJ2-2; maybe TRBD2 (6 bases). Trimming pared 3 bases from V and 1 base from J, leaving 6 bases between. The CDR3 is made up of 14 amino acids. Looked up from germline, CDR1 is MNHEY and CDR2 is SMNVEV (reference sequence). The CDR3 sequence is CASSLEGNTGELFF. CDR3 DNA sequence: TGTGCCAGCAGTTTGGAGGGGAACACCGGGGAGCTGTTTTTT.

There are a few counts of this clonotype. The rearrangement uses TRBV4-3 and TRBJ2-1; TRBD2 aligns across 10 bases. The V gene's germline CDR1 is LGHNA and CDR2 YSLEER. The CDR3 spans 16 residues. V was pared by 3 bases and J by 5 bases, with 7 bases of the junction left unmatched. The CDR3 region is CASSHAAGGVDNEQFF. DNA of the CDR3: TGCGCCAGCAGCCATGCAGCGGGAGGGGTAGACAATGAGCAGTTCTTC.

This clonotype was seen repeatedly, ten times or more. This CDR3 is CSARTGGAPKNIQYF. CDR3 DNA sequence: TGCAGTGCTAGAACAGGGGGCGCACCCAAAAACATTCAGTACTTC. The rearrangement uses TRBV20-1 and TRBJ2-4, with TRBD1 identical over 9 bases. Germline lookup yields CDR1 DFQATT and CDR2 SNEGSKA (reference sequence). The CDR3 sequence is 15 residues long. J gave up 2 bases and V 2 bases, and 4 bases lay outside the gene matches.